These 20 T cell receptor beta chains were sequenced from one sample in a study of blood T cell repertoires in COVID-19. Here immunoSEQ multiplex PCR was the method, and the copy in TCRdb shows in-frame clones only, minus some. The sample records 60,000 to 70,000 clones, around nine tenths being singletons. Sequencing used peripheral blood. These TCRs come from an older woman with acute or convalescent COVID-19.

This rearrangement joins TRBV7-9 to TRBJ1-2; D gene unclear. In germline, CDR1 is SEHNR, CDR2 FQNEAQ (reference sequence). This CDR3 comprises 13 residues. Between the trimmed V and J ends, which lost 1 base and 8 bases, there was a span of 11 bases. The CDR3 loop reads CASSLGTSGGYTF. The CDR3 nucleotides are TGTGCCAGCAGCTTAGGAACGTCCGGGGGCTACACCTTC.

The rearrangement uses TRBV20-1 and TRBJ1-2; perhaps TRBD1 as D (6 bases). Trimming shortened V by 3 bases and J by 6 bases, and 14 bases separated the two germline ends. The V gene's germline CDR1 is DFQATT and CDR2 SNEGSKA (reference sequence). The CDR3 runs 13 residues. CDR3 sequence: CSASLVEGDGYTF. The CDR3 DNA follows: TGCAGTGCTAGTCTTGTAGAGGGGGATGGCTACACCTTC.

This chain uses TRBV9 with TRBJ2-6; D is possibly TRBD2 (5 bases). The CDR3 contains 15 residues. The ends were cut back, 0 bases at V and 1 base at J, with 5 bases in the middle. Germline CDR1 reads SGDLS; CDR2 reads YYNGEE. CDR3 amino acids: CASSVGGSGANVLTF. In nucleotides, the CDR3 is TGTGCCAGCAGCGTAGGAGGGTCTGGGGCCAACGTCCTGACTTTC.

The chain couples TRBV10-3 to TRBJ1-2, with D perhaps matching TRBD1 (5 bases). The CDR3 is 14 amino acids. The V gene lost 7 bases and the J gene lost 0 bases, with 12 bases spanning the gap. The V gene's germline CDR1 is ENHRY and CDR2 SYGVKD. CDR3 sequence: CAIKMGPANYGYTF. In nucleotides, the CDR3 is TGTGCCATCAAAATGGGGCCTGCTAACTATGGCTACACCTTC.

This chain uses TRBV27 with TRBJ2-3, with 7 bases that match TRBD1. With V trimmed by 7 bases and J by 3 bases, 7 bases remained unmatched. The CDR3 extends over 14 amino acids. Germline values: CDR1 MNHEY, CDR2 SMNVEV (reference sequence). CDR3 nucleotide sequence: TGTGCCAGCACATACAGGGGCGGGACAGATACGCAGTATTTT. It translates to CASTYRGGTDTQYF.

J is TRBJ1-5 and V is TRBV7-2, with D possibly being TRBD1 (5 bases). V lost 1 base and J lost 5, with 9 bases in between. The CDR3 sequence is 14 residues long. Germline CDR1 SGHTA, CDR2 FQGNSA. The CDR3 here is CASSLGRADQPQHF. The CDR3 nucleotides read TGTGCCAGCAGCTTAGGCAGGGCCGATCAGCCCCAGCATTTT. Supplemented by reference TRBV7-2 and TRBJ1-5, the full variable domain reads GAGVSQSPSNKVTEKGKDVELRCDPISGHTALYWYRQSLGQGLEFLIYFQGNSAPDKSGLPSDRFSAERTGGSVSTLTIQRTQQEDSAVYLCASSLGRADQPQHFGDGTRLSIL.

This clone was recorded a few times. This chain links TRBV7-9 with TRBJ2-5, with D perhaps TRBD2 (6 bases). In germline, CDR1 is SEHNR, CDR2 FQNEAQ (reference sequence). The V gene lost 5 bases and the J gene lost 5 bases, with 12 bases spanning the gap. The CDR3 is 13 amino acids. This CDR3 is CASSGWAGETQYF. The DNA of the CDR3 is TGTGCCAGCAGCGGATGGGCGGGGGAGACCCAGTACTTC.

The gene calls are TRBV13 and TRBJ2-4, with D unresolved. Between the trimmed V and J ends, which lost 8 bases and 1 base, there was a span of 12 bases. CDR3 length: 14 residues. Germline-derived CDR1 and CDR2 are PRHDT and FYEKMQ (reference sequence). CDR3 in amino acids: CASAVGRAKNIQYF. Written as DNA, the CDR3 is TGTGCCAGCGCTGTCGGCAGGGCCAAAAACATTCAGTACTTC. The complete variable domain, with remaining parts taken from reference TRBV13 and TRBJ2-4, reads AAGVIQSPRHLIKEKRETATLKCYPIPRHDTVYWYQQGPGQDPQFLISFYEKMQSDKGSIPDRFSAQQFSDYHSELNMSSLELGDSALYFCASAVGRAKNIQYFGAGTRLSVL.

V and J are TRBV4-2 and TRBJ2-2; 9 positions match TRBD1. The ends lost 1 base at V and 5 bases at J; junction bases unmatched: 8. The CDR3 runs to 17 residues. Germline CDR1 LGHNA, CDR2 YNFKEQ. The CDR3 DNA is TGTGCCAGCAGCCAAGTTCAGGGGACAGGGTGGACCGGGGAGCTGTTTTTT. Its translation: CASSQVQGTGWTGELFF.

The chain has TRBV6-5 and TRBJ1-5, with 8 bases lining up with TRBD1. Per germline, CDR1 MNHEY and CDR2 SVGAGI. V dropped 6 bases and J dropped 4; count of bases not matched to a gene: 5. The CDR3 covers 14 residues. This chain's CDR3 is CASRGTGANQPQHF. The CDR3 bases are TGTGCCAGCAGGGGGACAGGAGCTAATCAGCCCCAGCATTTT.

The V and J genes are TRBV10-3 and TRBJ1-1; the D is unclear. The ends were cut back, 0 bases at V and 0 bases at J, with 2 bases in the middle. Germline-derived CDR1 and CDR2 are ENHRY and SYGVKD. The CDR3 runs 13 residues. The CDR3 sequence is CAISESMNTEAFF. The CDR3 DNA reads TGTGCCATCAGTGAGTCCATGAACACTGAAGCTTTCTTT.

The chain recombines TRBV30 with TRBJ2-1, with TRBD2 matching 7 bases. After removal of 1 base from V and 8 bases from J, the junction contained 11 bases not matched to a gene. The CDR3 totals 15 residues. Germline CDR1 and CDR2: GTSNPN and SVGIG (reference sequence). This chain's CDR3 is CAWSGMGLTVDEQFF. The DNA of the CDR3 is TGTGCCTGGAGTGGGATGGGACTAACCGTAGATGAGCAGTTCTTC.

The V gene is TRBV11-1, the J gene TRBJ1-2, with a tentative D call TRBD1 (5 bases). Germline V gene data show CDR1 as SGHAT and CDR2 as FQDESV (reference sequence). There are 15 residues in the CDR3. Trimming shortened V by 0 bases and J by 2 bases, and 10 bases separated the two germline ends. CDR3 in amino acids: CASSLAGQGNYGYTF. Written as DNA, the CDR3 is TGTGCCAGCAGCTTAGCCGGCCAGGGAAACTATGGCTACACCTTC.

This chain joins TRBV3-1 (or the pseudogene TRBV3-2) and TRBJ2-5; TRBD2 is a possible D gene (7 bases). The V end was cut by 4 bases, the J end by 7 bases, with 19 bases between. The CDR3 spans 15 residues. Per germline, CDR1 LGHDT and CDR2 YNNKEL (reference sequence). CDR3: CASSPGRGALGTQYF. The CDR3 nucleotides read TGTGCCAGCAGCCCTGGGAGGGGGGCCCTCGGGACCCAGTACTTC.

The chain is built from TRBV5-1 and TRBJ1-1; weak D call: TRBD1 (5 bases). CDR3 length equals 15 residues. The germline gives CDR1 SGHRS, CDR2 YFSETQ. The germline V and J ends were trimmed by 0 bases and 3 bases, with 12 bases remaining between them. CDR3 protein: CASSLVGGADTEAFF. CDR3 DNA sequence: TGCGCCAGCAGCTTGGTAGGCGGGGCCGACACTGAAGCTTTCTTT. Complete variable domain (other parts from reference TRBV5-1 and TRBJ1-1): KAGVTQTPRYLIKTRGQQVTLSCSPISGHRSVSWYQQTPGQGLQFLFEYFSETQRNKGNFPGRFSGRQFSNSRSEMNVSTLELGDSALYLCASSLVGGADTEAFFGQGTRLTVV.

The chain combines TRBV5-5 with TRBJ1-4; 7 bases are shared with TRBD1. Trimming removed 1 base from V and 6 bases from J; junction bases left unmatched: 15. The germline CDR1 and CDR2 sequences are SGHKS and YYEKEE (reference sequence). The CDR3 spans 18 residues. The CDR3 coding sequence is TGTGCCAGCAGCTTGAGCGCCCCGACAGGGAAGTTCGATGAAAAACTGTTTTTT. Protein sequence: CASSLSAPTGKFDEKLFF. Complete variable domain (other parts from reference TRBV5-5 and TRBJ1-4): DAGVTQSPTHLIKTRGQQVTLRCSPISGHKSVSWYQQVLGQGPQFIFQYYEKEERGRGNFPDRFSARQFPNYSSELNVNALLLGDSALYLCASSLSAPTGKFDEKLFFGSGTQLSVL.

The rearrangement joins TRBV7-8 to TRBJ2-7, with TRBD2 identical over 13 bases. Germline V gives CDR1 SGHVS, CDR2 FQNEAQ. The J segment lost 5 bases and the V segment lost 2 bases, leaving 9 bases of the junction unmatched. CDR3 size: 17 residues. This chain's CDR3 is CASSLTSGTSGINEQYV. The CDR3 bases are TGTGCCAGCAGCTTAACGTCGGGGACTAGCGGGATTAACGAGCAGTACGTC.

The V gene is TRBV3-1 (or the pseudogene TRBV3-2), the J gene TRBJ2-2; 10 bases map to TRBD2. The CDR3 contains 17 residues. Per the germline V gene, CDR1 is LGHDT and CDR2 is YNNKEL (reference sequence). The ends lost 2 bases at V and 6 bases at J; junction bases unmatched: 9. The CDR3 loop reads CASSQPLLAGDPGELFF. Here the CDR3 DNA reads TGTGCCAGCAGCCAACCTCTCCTAGCGGGAGATCCCGGGGAGCTGTTTTTT.

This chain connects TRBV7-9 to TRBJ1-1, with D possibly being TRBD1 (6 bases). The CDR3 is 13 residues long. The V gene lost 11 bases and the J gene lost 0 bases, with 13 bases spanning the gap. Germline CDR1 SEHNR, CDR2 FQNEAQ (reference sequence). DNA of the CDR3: TGTGCCGGGGAGAGGGGGATGAACACTGAAGCTTTCTTT. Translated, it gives CAGERGMNTEAFF.

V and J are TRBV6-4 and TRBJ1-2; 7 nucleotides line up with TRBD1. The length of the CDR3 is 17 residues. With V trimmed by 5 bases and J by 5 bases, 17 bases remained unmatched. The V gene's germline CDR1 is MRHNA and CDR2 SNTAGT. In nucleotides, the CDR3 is TGTGCCAGCAGTCCCAAATCCGGGACAGTCTCCGGATATGGCTACACCTTC. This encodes CASSPKSGTVSGYGYTF.